This record concerns one TCR beta chain sequence. Its antigen is unidentified. The data originate from a study of cytomegalovirus exposure and HLA in healthy donors. Germline V CDR1 and CDR2: SGDLS, YYNGEE. This CDR3 comprises 15 residues. Trimming removed 4 bases from V and 2 bases from J; junction bases left unmatched: 2. The repertoire was sequenced with immunoSEQ multiplex PCR; TCRdb's copy has only in-frame clones and lacks some. This table holds approximately 65,000 clones, about 94% found once. Study outcomes and limitations: First-cohort TCR clusters tended to co-occur in the 120 or so validation repertoires, a later analysis found. Published work reported that the classifier diagnosed cytomegalovirus status with high specificity and sensitivity.

This clonotype originated in a woman aged 18-35 years in good health and CMV-seronegative. The source material was PBMCs. The rearrangement joins TRBV9 to TRBJ2-5; 13 bases fit TRBD2. CDR3 nucleotides: TGTGCCAGCAGCCAGGGACTAGCGGGACAAGAGACCCAGTACTTC. Encoded protein: CASSQGLAGQETQYF.